One and the same sample provided the 27 T cell receptor beta chains below, sequenced in a study of blood T cell repertoires in COVID-19. Sequencing used immunoSEQ multiplex PCR; TCRdb keeps in-frame clones, though not all of them. The sample yields some 250,000 clones, approximately 78% seen once. Sequencing was done on a sample of peripheral blood. The receptors shown here come from a woman aged 18-35 years with acute or convalescent COVID-19.

The V and J genes are TRBV11-2 and TRBJ1-3; the D is unclear. Germline V gene sequence: CDR1 SGHAT, CDR2 FQNNGV. This CDR3 is built from 14 residues. Trimming stripped 11 bases from V and 0 bases from J, with 14 bases between. CDR3 sequence (DNA): TGTGCCTCCAAACGGGGAAGCTCTGGAAACACCATATATTTT. It specifies CASKRGSSGNTIYF.

DNA of the CDR3: TGTGCCATCAAGCGGGCCCTCGGGGACGAGCAGTACTTC. This gives the protein CAIKRALGDEQYF. The chain has TRBV10-3 and TRBJ2-7; the D gene is possibly TRBD2 (6 bases). The CDR3 totals 13 residues. Trimming took 7 bases from V and 5 from J, leaving 15 bases between them. The germline CDR1 and CDR2 sequences are ENHRY and SYGVKD.

The V and J genes are TRBV5-1 and TRBJ2-5, with 8 bases matching TRBD1. This CDR3 region has 17 residues. The germline CDR1 and CDR2 sequences are SGHRS and YFSETQ. With 0 bases clipped from V and 5 bases from J, the junction kept 12 bases outside the gene matches. In nucleotides, the CDR3 is TGCGCCAGCAGCTTGGCCTCAACCCCAGGGGGCGTGGAGACCCAGTACTTC. This sequence encodes CASSLASTPGGVETQYF.

The rearrangement links TRBV7-2 to TRBJ2-7, with TRBD1 identical over 7 bases. The ends lost 5 bases at V and 4 bases at J; junction bases unmatched: 5. In germline, CDR1 is SGHTA, CDR2 FQGNSA. This CDR3 contains 13 residues. The chain's CDR3 is CASSPGQLYEQYF. DNA for the CDR3: TGTGCCAGCAGCCCGGGACAGCTATACGAGCAGTACTTC.

The rearrangement links TRBV4-3 to TRBJ1-5; D unresolved. V lost 1 base to trimming and J lost 3 bases, with 4 bases between them. The germline gives CDR1 LGHNA, CDR2 YSLEER. CDR3 size: 13 residues. The CDR3 sequence: CASSQGVNQPQHF. CDR3 nucleotides: TGCGCCAGCAGCCAAGGAGTCAATCAGCCCCAGCATTTT.

The rearrangement links TRBV28 to TRBJ1-2; 7 bases agree with TRBD1. V shed 5 bases, J shed 7 bases, and the junction held 4 bases outside the gene matches. This CDR3 spans 12 amino acids. Germline loops: CDR1 MDHEN, CDR2 SYDVKM. The CDR3 loop reads CASSPDRVGYTF. In nucleotides, the CDR3 is TGTGCCAGCAGTCCCGACAGGGTTGGCTACACCTTC.

A few counts support this clone. The genes are TRBV11-2 and TRBJ2-1, with TRBD2 identical over 10 bases. The CDR3 has 15 amino acids. Germline-derived CDR1 and CDR2 are SGHAT and FQNNGV. V shed 3 bases and J 4 bases; nucleotides not matched to a gene: 3. CDR3 protein: CASSFLSGRYNEQFF. In nucleotides, the CDR3 is TGTGCCAGCAGCTTCCTTAGCGGGAGGTACAATGAGCAGTTCTTC.

V gene TRBV28 combines with J gene TRBJ2-3, with D possibly TRBD1 on 5 matching bases. Trimming stripped 1 base from V and 1 base from J, with 12 bases between. The germline CDR1 and CDR2 sequences are MDHEN and SYDVKM. The CDR3 is made up of 16 amino acids. The CDR3 DNA reads TGTGCCAGCAGTTTATCGGCAGGGCGAGGCACAGATACGCAGTATTTT. Translation gives CASSLSAGRGTDTQYF.

This sequence joins TRBV6-6 and TRBJ1-2; D may be TRBD1 (5 bases). CDR1 MNHNY and CDR2 SVGAGI come from the germline V gene (reference sequence). The CDR3 runs 13 residues. Trimming removed 6 bases from V and 4 bases from J, with 12 bases in between. For the CDR3, the DNA is TGTGCCAGCAGCTCAGACAGCTTCTATGGCTACACCTTC. Translating gives CASSSDSFYGYTF.

The rearrangement uses TRBV24-1 and TRBJ2-7; 7 bases are shared with TRBD1. CDR3 length: 14 amino acids. Germline CDR1 reads KGHDR; CDR2 reads SFDVKD. V gave up 4 bases and J gave up 6 bases; unmatched junction bases: 8. This CDR3 reads CATSDKGTAREQYF. The CDR3, as DNA: TGTGCCACCAGTGACAAAGGGACAGCCCGCGAGCAGTACTTC.

The chain is built from TRBV7-8 and TRBJ1-5; no firm D call. V was shortened by 3 bases and J by 2 bases, with 5 bases between the two germline ends. Germline CDR1 SGHVS, CDR2 FQNEAQ. This CDR3 comprises 13 residues. The CDR3: CASSLQGNQPQHF. In nucleotides, the CDR3 is TGTGCCAGCAGCTTGCAGGGCAATCAGCCCCAGCATTTT.

The chain employs TRBV11-2 and TRBJ2-3, with 10 positions matching TRBD2. V trimming: 0 bases; J trimming: 2 bases; junction bases outside the gene matches: 8. This CDR3 contains 18 residues. The germline gives CDR1 SGHAT, CDR2 FQNNGV. In DNA, the CDR3 is TGTGCCAGCAGCTTAGATCCGGGACTAGCGCGATCCACAGATACGCAGTATTTT. It specifies CASSLDPGLARSTDTQYF.

This chain joins TRBV4-3 and TRBJ1-3; no reliable D call. Trimming stripped 0 bases from V and 0 bases from J, with 15 bases between. The germline V gene encodes CDR1 LGHNA and CDR2 YSLEER. The CDR3 contains 18 residues. CDR3 nucleotides: TGCGCCAGCAGCCAAGAGACTCCAGCCTCATCCTCTGGAAACACCATATATTTT. Protein product: CASSQETPASSSGNTIYF.

A few counts support this clone. The genes are TRBV18 and TRBJ2-5; D remains unclear. Trimming left V 5 bases short and J 5 bases short, with 18 bases between. This CDR3 spans 15 amino acids. Per germline, CDR1 KGHSH and CDR2 LQKENI. CDR3 coding DNA: TGTGCCAGCTCAGCCGAGGTTGCTATAAGGGAGACCCAGTACTTC. The encoded protein is CASSAEVAIRETQYF.

The genes are TRBV6-5 and TRBJ2-7, with D unresolved. Germline V gene sequence: CDR1 MNHEY, CDR2 SVGAGI. The germline V and J ends were trimmed by 5 bases and 5 bases, with 16 bases remaining between them. The CDR3 runs to 14 residues. As DNA, the CDR3 is TGTGCCAGCAGTACCTACACCCGCAGCGACGAGCAGTACTTC. This translates into CASSTYTRSDEQYF.

V is TRBV5-1 and J is TRBJ1-2, with D possibly matching TRBD1 (5 bases). The CDR3 totals 13 residues. V lost 4 bases, J lost 13 bases, and 20 bases lay in between. The germline CDR1 and CDR2 sequences are SGHRS and YFSETQ. For the CDR3, the DNA is TGCGCCAGCAGCCCGGCCCTACAGGAGAGAGGCACCTTC. Its translation: CASSPALQERGTF. Complete variable domain (other parts from reference TRBV5-1 and TRBJ1-2): KAGVTQTPRYLIKTRGQQVTLSCSPISGHRSVSWYQQTPGQGLQFLFEYFSETQRNKGNFPGRFSGRQFSNSRSEMNVSTLELGDSALYLCASSPALQERGTFGSGTRLTVV.

The rearrangement links TRBV12-1 to TRBJ2-1; the table's D call TRBD2 went unverified against the DNA. TRBV12-1 is an annotated pseudogene. This CDR3 contains 16 residues. Written as DNA, the CDR3 is TGTGCCAGCAGCTTTGAGGTAGCGGGATCCTACAATGAGCAGTTCTTC. The encoded protein is CASSFEVAGSYNEQFF.

The J gene is TRBJ2-7, the V gene TRBV18; TRBD1 aligns across 10 bases. Germline CDR1 is KGHSH and CDR2 is LQKENI. After removal of 3 bases from V and 4 bases from J, the junction contained 9 bases not matched to a gene. The CDR3 contains 16 residues. CDR3 nucleotide sequence: TGTGCCAGCTCACCCCCTACCGGGACAGGGGATTACGAGCAGTACTTC. Translating it yields CASSPPTGTGDYEQYF.

The CDR3 here is CASSLVGQGREKLFF. DNA for the CDR3: TGCGCCAGCAGCTTGGTGGGGCAGGGTCGCGAAAAACTGTTTTTT. This chain connects TRBV5-1 to TRBJ1-4; weak D call: TRBD1 (5 bases). Trimming took 0 bases from V and 8 from J, leaving 14 bases between them. From germline, CDR1 is SGHRS and CDR2 YFSETQ. The CDR3 extends over 15 amino acids. The complete variable domain, with remaining parts taken from reference TRBV5-1 and TRBJ1-4, reads KAGVTQTPRYLIKTRGQQVTLSCSPISGHRSVSWYQQTPGQGLQFLFEYFSETQRNKGNFPGRFSGRQFSNSRSEMNVSTLELGDSALYLCASSLVGQGREKLFFGSGTQLSVL.

The chain is built from TRBV3-1 (or the pseudogene TRBV3-2) and TRBJ2-7, with a weak D call TRBD2 (6 bases). The CDR3 totals 16 residues. The V gene's germline CDR1 is LGHDT and CDR2 YNNKEL (reference sequence). Trimming removed 3 bases at V and 0 bases at J, with 15 bases between. CDR3 nucleotide sequence: TGTGCCAGCAGCCATTCGCTCGGAGGGCTCTCCTACGAGCAGTACTTC. As protein: CASSHSLGGLSYEQYF.

The genes are TRBV10-3 and TRBJ2-7; tentatively, D is TRBD1 (6 bases). V was pared by 1 base and J by 6 bases, with 13 bases between. CDR3 size: 14 residues. From germline, CDR1 is ENHRY and CDR2 SYGVKD. The CDR3 DNA sequence: TGTGCCATCAGTGAGTTGGGGGACAAGGGCGAGCAGTACTTC. Translation: CAISELGDKGEQYF.

V usage is TRBV5-5 and J usage is TRBJ2-5; D not resolved. Germline CDR1 is SGHKS and CDR2 is YYEKEE (reference sequence). V lost 0 bases and J 4 bases, leaving 10 bases between the germline ends. The CDR3 loop spans 14 amino acids. The CDR3 here is CASSLVPSGETQYF. CDR3 coding DNA: TGTGCCAGCAGCTTGGTCCCATCGGGAGAGACCCAGTACTTC.

The DNA for the CDR3 is TGTGCCAGCAGCTTAGCGGAGCCGCCGAGGCCACCTTACGAGCAGTACTTC. Amino acids: CASSLAEPPRPPYEQYF. The chain combines TRBV7-6 with TRBJ2-7, with unresolved D. Germline-derived CDR1 and CDR2 are SGHVS and FNYEAQ. The CDR3 spans 17 residues. Trimming pared 0 bases from V and 4 bases from J, leaving 19 bases between.

The table lists this clone with a few counts. The chain employs TRBV27 and TRBJ1-5; D is possibly TRBD1 (5 bases). V was shortened by 5 bases and J by 3 bases, with 14 bases between the two germline ends. The CDR3 sequence is 15 residues long. Germline values: CDR1 MNHEY, CDR2 SMNVEV (reference sequence). The CDR3, as DNA: TGTGCCAGCAGTGAAAGGCAGGGTAACAATCAGCCCCAGCATTTT. Its translation is CASSERQGNNQPQHF.

The genes are TRBV18 and TRBJ1-6, with D unclear. The CDR3 consists of 15 residues. Germline values: CDR1 KGHSH, CDR2 LQKENI. Trimming pared 4 bases from V and 7 bases from J, leaving 14 bases between. The CDR3 reads CASSRAEGGNSPLHF. The CDR3 DNA reads as TGTGCCAGCTCACGGGCAGAAGGTGGCAATTCACCCCTCCACTTT.

This chain joins TRBV24-1 and TRBJ1-4; TRBD1 matches 8 bases. The CDR3 extends over 16 amino acids. Germline-derived CDR1 and CDR2 are KGHDR and SFDVKD. V lost 1 base to trimming and J lost 8 bases; unmatched junction nucleotides: 8. The CDR3 spells CATSDFPTGDREKLFF. The CDR3 DNA reads as TGTGCCACCAGTGATTTCCCGACAGGGGATCGAGAAAAACTGTTTTTT.

The V gene is TRBV6-2 or TRBV6-3, the J gene TRBJ2-7, with D uncertain. Germline V gene data show CDR1 as MNHEY and CDR2 as SVGEGT. The CDR3 has 13 residues. V lost 5 bases and J 4 bases, leaving 12 bases between the germline ends. The CDR3 protein is CASSASGRYEQYF. CDR3 nucleotides: TGTGCCAGCAGTGCCTCGGGTAGGTACGAGCAGTACTTC.